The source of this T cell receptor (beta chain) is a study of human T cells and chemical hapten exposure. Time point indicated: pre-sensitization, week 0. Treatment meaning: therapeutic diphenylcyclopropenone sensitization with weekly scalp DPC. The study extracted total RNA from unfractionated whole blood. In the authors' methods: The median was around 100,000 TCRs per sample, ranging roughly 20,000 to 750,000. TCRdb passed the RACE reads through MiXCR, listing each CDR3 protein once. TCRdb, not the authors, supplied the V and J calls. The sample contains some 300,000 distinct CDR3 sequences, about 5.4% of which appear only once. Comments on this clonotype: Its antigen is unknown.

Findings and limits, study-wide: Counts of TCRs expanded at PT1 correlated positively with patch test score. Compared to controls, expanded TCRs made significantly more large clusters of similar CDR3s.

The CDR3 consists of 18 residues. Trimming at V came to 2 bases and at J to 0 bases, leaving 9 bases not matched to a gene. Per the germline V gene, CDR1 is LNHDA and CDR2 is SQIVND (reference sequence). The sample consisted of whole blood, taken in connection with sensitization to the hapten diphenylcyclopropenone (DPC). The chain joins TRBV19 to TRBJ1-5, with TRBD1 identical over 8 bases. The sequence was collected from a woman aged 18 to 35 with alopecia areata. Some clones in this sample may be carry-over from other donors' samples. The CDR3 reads CASSIPGQDLHSNQPQHF. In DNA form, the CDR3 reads TGTGCCAGTAGTATACCGGGACAGGACCTACATAGCAATCAGCCCCAGCATTTT.